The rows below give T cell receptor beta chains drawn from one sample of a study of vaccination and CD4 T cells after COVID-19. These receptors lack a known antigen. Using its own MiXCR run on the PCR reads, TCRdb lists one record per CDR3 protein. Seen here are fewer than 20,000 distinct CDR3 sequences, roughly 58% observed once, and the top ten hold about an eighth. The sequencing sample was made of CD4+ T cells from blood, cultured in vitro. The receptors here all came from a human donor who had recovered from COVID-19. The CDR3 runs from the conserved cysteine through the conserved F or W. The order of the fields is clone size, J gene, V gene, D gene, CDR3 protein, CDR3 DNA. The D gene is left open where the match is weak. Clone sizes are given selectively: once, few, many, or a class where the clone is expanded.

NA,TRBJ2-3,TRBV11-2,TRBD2,CASSLGRGTRIPDTQYF,TGTGCCAGCAGCTTAGGGAGGGGGACTAGGATTCCAGATACGCAGTATTTT
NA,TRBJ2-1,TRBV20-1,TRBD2,CSASRGLVRPEQFF,TGCAGTGCTAGTAGGGGACTAGTTAGGCCCGAGCAGTTCTTC
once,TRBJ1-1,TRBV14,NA,CASSQGPNTEAFF,TGTGCCAGCAGCCAAGGTCCGAACACTGAAGCTTTCTTT
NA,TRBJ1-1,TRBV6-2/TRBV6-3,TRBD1,CASSLGGAGTEAFF,TGTGCCAGCAGCCTAGGGGGCGCAGGGACTGAAGCTTTCTTT
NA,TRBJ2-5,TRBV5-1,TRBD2,CASSGASGDQETQYF,TGCGCCAGCAGCGGGGCTAGCGGGGACCAAGAGACCCAGTACTTC
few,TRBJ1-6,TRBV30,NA,CAWSAGAYNSPLHF,TGTGCCTGGAGTGCGGGAGCCTATAATTCACCCCTCCACTTT
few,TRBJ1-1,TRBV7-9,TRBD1,CASRLKGTGGDTEAFF,TGTGCCAGCAGGTTAAAGGGGACAGGGGGGGACACTGAAGCTTTCTTT
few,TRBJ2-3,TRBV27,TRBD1,CASSFRQGAADTQYF,TGTGCCAGCAGTTTTCGACAGGGGGCAGCAGATACGCAGTATTTT
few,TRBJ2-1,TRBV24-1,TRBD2,CATSDHGLAGGNEQFF,TGTGCCACCAGTGATCATGGACTAGCGGGAGGTAATGAGCAGTTCTTC
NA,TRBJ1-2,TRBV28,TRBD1,CASSFYYAEGADGYTF,TGTGCCAGCAGTTTTTACTATGCGGAGGGGGCGGATGGCTACACCTTC
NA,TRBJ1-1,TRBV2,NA,CASRNRDGNTEAFF,TGTGCCAGCAGAAACCGGGACGGTAACACTGAAGCTTTCTTT
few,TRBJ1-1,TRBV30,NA,CAWSDGFTEAFF,TGTGCCTGGAGTGACGGCTTCACTGAAGCTTTCTTT
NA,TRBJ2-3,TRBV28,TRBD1,CASSSPGQGGTDTQYF,TGTGCCAGCAGTTCCCCCGGACAGGGTGGTACAGATACGCAGTATTTT
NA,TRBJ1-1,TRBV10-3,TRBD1,CAISEPTGGKKMGHTEAFF,TGTGCCATCAGTGAGCCGACAGGGGGCAAGAAAATGGGCCACACTGAAGCTTTCTTT
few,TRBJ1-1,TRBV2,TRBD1,CASSEARAGGRTEAFF,TGTGCCAGCAGTGAAGCGAGGGCAGGGGGGAGGACTGAAGCTTTCTTT
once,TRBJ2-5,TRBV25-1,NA,CASSDRAARETQYF,TGTGCCAGCAGTGACCGGGCGGCGAGGGAGACCCAGTACTTC
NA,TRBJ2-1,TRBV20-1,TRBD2,CSARLRGAGVRNEQFF,TGCAGTGCTAGACTCCGGGGAGCGGGAGTCCGCAATGAGCAGTTCTTC
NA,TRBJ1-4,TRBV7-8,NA,CASSPRALGEKLFF,TGTGCCAGCAGCCCCAGAGCCCTGGGTGAAAAACTGTTTTTT
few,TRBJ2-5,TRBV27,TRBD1,CASSSGTGARETQYF,TGTGCCAGCAGTTCCGGGACAGGGGCCCGAGAGACCCAGTACTTC
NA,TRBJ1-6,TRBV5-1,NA,CASRLEAQVSPLHF,TGCGCCAGCAGACTGGAGGCCCAGGTGTCCCCCCTCCACTTT
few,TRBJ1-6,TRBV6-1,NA,CASSLSLSGGNSPLHF,TGTGCCAGCAGCCTAAGCCTCTCTGGGGGGAATTCACCCCTCCACTTT
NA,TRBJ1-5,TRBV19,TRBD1,CASSTGGYQPQHF,TGTGCCAGTAGCACAGGGGGCTATCAGCCCCAGCATTTT
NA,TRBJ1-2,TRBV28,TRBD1,CASSLSQGADYGYTF,TGTGCCAGCAGTTTGTCACAGGGGGCGGACTATGGCTACACCTTC
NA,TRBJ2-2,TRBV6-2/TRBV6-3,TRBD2,CASSLLAGTNTGELFF,TGTGCCAGCAGTCTACTAGCGGGGACGAACACCGGGGAGCTGTTTTTT
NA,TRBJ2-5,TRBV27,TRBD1,CASSLIQGWTQYF,TGTGCCAGCAGTTTAATACAGGGGTGGACCCAGTACTTC
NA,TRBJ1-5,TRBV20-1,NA,CSASWGTYSNQPQHF,TGCAGTGCCAGTTGGGGGACATATAGCAATCAGCCCCAGCATTTT